A single sample gave rise to the 27 T cell receptor beta chains below, sequenced in a study of cytomegalovirus exposure and HLA in healthy donors. With 60 Vbeta and 13 Jbeta primers, the PCR was carried out. TCRdb's table, derived via immunoSEQ multiplex PCR, lists solely in-frame clones and lacks some. The sample spans 65,000 to 80,000 clones; the ten largest clones claim 6% to 8%. The sequencing input was PBMCs. These TCRs come from a female donor in good health and CMV-seropositive.

The chain has TRBV18 and TRBJ2-7; D may be TRBD1 (5 bases). Germline lookup yields CDR1 KGHSH and CDR2 LQKENI. With 4 bases removed from V and 5 bases from J, the gap between germline ends came to 12 bases. The CDR3 extends over 13 amino acids. CDR3 sequence: CASSLQGRDEQYF. CDR3 DNA: TGTGCCAGCTCACTTCAGGGCCGGGACGAGCAGTACTTC.

V usage is TRBV18 and J usage is TRBJ1-4; D uncertain. CDR3 length equals 16 residues. Per the germline V gene, CDR1 is KGHSH and CDR2 is LQKENI. V was trimmed by 3 bases and J by 0 bases, leaving 11 bases between them. CDR3 sequence: CASSPRPFATNEKLFF. Written as DNA, the CDR3 is TGTGCCAGCTCACCGAGGCCGTTCGCAACTAATGAAAAACTGTTTTTT. The entire variable domain, with the rest obtained from reference TRBV18 and TRBJ1-4, is as follows: NAGVMQNPRHLVRRRGQEARLRCSPMKGHSHVYWYRQLPEEGLKFMVYLQKENIIDESGMPKERFSAEFPKEGPSILRIQQVVRGDSAAYFCASSPRPFATNEKLFFGSGTQLSVL.

The rearrangement joins TRBV29-1 to TRBJ2-1; no firm D call. Germline CDR1 SQVTM, CDR2 ANQGSEA. This CDR3 is 12 amino acids long. V was pared by 7 bases and J by 5 bases, with 12 bases between. The chain's CDR3 is CSADKANNEQFF. Written as DNA, the CDR3 is TGCAGCGCAGACAAGGCCAACAATGAGCAGTTCTTC.

J is TRBJ2-2 and V is TRBV2; maybe TRBD1 (6 bases). The CDR3 totals 13 residues. Trimming cost V 10 bases and J 8 bases, with 17 bases left between them. Germline-derived CDR1 and CDR2 are SNHLY and FYNNEI. Here the CDR3 DNA reads TGTGCCATCCTACACAGGGTCGGAGGGGAGCTGTTTTTT. Protein product: CAILHRVGGELFF.

This chain joins TRBV7-6 and TRBJ2-3; 7 nucleotides match TRBD2. The CDR3 spans 16 residues. The germline V gene has CDR1 SGHVS and CDR2 FNYEAQ. V lost 4 bases and J lost 2; bases outside the gene matches: 9. CDR3 DNA: TGTGCCAGCAGCTCTCTGACTAGCCGGGCCACAGATACGCAGTATTTT. Its translation: CASSSLTSRATDTQYF.

Written as DNA, the CDR3 is TGTGCCAGCAGGGGGGACAGGGGTGGTCAGCCCCAGCATTTT. Protein sequence: CASRGDRGGQPQHF. The chain has TRBV2 and TRBJ1-5; 10 bases agree with TRBD1. Germline V gene data show CDR1 as SNHLY and CDR2 as FYNNEI. The V and J ends lost 6 bases and 6 bases, in that order; junction bases with no gene match: 5. CDR3 length: 14 amino acids.

V gene TRBV7-2 combines with J gene TRBJ1-2, with D possibly TRBD1 on 5 matching bases. V was cut by 1 base and J by 6 bases, with 15 bases left in between. Per germline, CDR1 SGHTA and CDR2 FQGNSA. There are 15 residues in the CDR3. CDR3 in amino acids: CASSLGAGPWDGYTF. CDR3 nucleotides: TGTGCCAGCAGCTTAGGGGCAGGGCCTTGGGATGGCTACACCTTC. The whole variable domain, filled in from reference TRBV7-2 and TRBJ1-2, reads GAGVSQSPSNKVTEKGKDVELRCDPISGHTALYWYRQSLGQGLEFLIYFQGNSAPDKSGLPSDRFSAERTGGSVSTLTIQRTQQEDSAVYLCASSLGAGPWDGYTFGSGTRLTVV.

J is TRBJ2-5 and V is TRBV7-2, with D possibly TRBD2 on 5 matching bases. CDR1 is SGHTA and CDR2 is FQGNSA in the germline V gene. This CDR3 spans 14 amino acids. V lost 6 bases to trimming and J lost 1 base, with 12 bases between them. The CDR3 here is CASRGVDLQETQYF. The CDR3 DNA reads TGTGCCAGCAGGGGAGTGGACCTCCAAGAGACCCAGTACTTC.

The genes are TRBV27 and TRBJ2-5; D gene uncertain. The germline V gene has CDR1 MNHEY and CDR2 SMNVEV (reference sequence). This CDR3 has 14 residues. The V end was cut by 3 bases, the J end by 0 bases, with 8 bases between. The CDR3 protein is CASSLSSNQETQYF. The CDR3 coding sequence is TGTGCCAGCAGTTTGTCCAGTAACCAAGAGACCCAGTACTTC.

The chain recombines TRBV11-2 with TRBJ2-7; D not certain. The CDR3 covers 11 residues. The V end lost 4 bases, the J end lost 4 bases, and 5 bases lay between the germline ends. The germline gives CDR1 SGHAT, CDR2 FQNNGV. The CDR3 spells CASSYLYEQYF. CDR3 sequence (DNA): TGTGCCAGCAGCTATCTTTACGAGCAGTACTTC.

The V and J genes are TRBV11-2 and TRBJ2-2, with D perhaps matching TRBD2 (5 bases). Germline CDR1 and CDR2: SGHAT and FQNNGV. V dropped 1 base and J dropped 5 bases, with 8 bases sitting between them. This CDR3 has 14 residues. CDR3 sequence (DNA): TGTGCCAGCAGCTTAGTTCGAGGGACCGGGGAGCTGTTTTTT. Translated: CASSLVRGTGELFF.

V usage is TRBV5-4 and J usage is TRBJ2-7; 9 bases agree with TRBD1. The ends lost 1 base at V and 2 bases at J; junction bases unmatched: 10. The CDR3 spans 17 residues. Germline V lookup: CDR1 SGHNT, CDR2 YYREEE (reference sequence). This CDR3 is CASSLWGTGGDTYEQYF. The CDR3 nucleotides read TGTGCCAGCAGCTTGTGGGGAACAGGGGGCGACACCTACGAGCAGTACTTC.

This sequence joins TRBV19 and TRBJ2-1; 9 bases map to TRBD2. Germline CDR1 reads LNHDA; CDR2 reads SQIVND (reference sequence). V lost 10 bases and J lost 2; bases outside the gene matches: 3. The CDR3 length is 13 residues. This CDR3 reads CATSGEPYNEQFF. The DNA for the CDR3 is TGTGCCACTAGCGGGGAACCCTACAATGAGCAGTTCTTC.

CDR3 coding DNA: TGTGCCAGCTCACCGTATCTAGCGGGGGCCACCAATGAGCAGTTCTTC. Its protein product is CASSPYLAGATNEQFF. This chain connects TRBV18 to TRBJ2-1; 10 bases line up with TRBD2. The trim removed 3 bases at V and 6 bases at J, leaving 8 bases unmatched. Germline values: CDR1 KGHSH, CDR2 LQKENI. The CDR3 extends over 16 amino acids.

The V and J genes are TRBV11-2 and TRBJ2-5; a weak D match, TRBD2 (6 bases). V was trimmed by 6 bases and J by 1 base, leaving 12 bases between them. Germline V lookup: CDR1 SGHAT, CDR2 FQNNGV. The length of the CDR3 is 14 residues. The DNA of the CDR3 is TGTGCCAGCAGACCTGCCGGGAGCCAAGAGACCCAGTACTTC. Amino acid sequence: CASRPAGSQETQYF.

The CDR3 loop reads CSVGGSGKVHTQYF. DNA for the CDR3: TGCAGCGTTGGAGGTAGCGGAAAGGTTCATACGCAGTATTTT. This rearrangement joins TRBV29-1 to TRBJ2-3; a possible D gene is TRBD2 (6 bases). CDR1 SQVTM and CDR2 ANQGSEA come from the germline V gene. The V end was cut by 4 bases, the J end by 7 bases, with 18 bases between. The CDR3 is 14 residues long.

The V call is TRBV5-6, the J call TRBJ1-2; TRBD1 agrees at 12 bases. Germline CDR1 reads SGHDT; CDR2 reads YYEEEE. J lost 1 base, V lost 4 bases, and 5 bases had no gene match. This CDR3 region has 16 residues. The CDR3 sequence is CASSRDRGQGNYGYTF. The CDR3 DNA reads TGTGCCAGCAGCAGGGACAGGGGGCAAGGTAACTATGGCTACACCTTC.

The rearrangement links TRBV18 to TRBJ2-7; TRBD2 might be the D (5 bases). The V gene's germline CDR1 is KGHSH and CDR2 LQKENI. V was clipped by 1 base and J by 3 bases, with 7 bases between them. CDR3 size: 13 residues. CDR3 sequence reads: CASSPRSDYEQYF. In nucleotides, the CDR3 is TGTGCCAGCTCACCACGTAGCGACTACGAGCAGTACTTC.

The V and J genes are TRBV6-6 and TRBJ2-7, with 10 bases fitting TRBD1. The CDR3 has 16 residues. Germline CDR1 and CDR2: MNHNY and SVGAGI (reference sequence). V trimming: 4 bases; J trimming: 4 bases; junction bases outside the gene matches: 10. The CDR3 is CASSLPPGQGGYEQYF. The CDR3 DNA reads as TGTGCCAGCAGTTTACCACCAGGACAGGGGGGTTACGAGCAGTACTTC.

The chain links TRBV28 to TRBJ2-5; 7 bases match TRBD2. V lost 6 bases and J lost 6; bases outside the gene matches: 10. Germline CDR1 and CDR2: MDHEN and SYDVKM. This CDR3 has 14 residues. Here the CDR3 reads CASRVSGTGKTQYF. The CDR3, as DNA: TGTGCCAGCAGGGTGAGCGGGACGGGAAAGACCCAGTACTTC.

V and J are TRBV7-2 and TRBJ2-2, with TRBD1 as a possible D gene (5 bases). V was shortened by 5 bases and J by 5 bases, with 9 bases between the two germline ends. This CDR3 region has 13 residues. Germline V gives CDR1 SGHTA, CDR2 FQGNSA. CDR3 region: CASSRRQTGELFF. The CDR3 nucleotides read TGTGCCAGCAGCCGCAGACAGACCGGGGAGCTGTTTTTT. The variable domain in full, with the rest retrieved from reference TRBV7-2 and TRBJ2-2, is GAGVSQSPSNKVTEKGKDVELRCDPISGHTALYWYRQSLGQGLEFLIYFQGNSAPDKSGLPSDRFSAERTGGSVSTLTIQRTQQEDSAVYLCASSRRQTGELFFGEGSRLTVL.

The V gene is TRBV9, the J gene TRBJ2-2; D not certain. The germline V gene encodes CDR1 SGDLS and CDR2 YYNGEE. Trimming stripped 0 bases from V and 5 bases from J, with 14 bases between. The CDR3 covers 16 residues. DNA of the CDR3: TGTGCCAGCAGCGTAGTCGGTGCGACCGGGACCGGGGAGCTGTTTTTT. Translating gives CASSVVGATGTGELFF.

The chain carries TRBV7-2 and TRBJ1-4, with 8 bases aligning to TRBD1. The CDR3 is made up of 15 amino acids. The germline V gene encodes CDR1 SGHTA and CDR2 FQGNSA. V lost 5 bases and J lost 7; bases outside the gene matches: 9. The CDR3, as DNA: TGTGCCAGCAGCGCCGACAGGGGCGGAAGTGAAAAACTGTTTTTT. It encodes CASSADRGGSEKLFF. Using reference TRBV7-2 and TRBJ1-4 for the parts outside the CDR3, the full variable domain is GAGVSQSPSNKVTEKGKDVELRCDPISGHTALYWYRQSLGQGLEFLIYFQGNSAPDKSGLPSDRFSAERTGGSVSTLTIQRTQQEDSAVYLCASSADRGGSEKLFFGSGTQLSVL.

This chain uses TRBV5-6 with TRBJ1-2; D is unresolved. V lost 3 bases and J 4 bases, leaving 13 bases between the germline ends. Germline CDR1 and CDR2: SGHDT and YYEEEE. This CDR3 is 14 amino acids long. The CDR3 bases are TGTGCCAGCAGCTACGCGGGTAGGCCCTATGGCTACACCTTC. It specifies CASSYAGRPYGYTF.

Notes on this clone: In the same sample, other DNA sequences code for this CDR3. The V call is TRBV28, the J call TRBJ2-7; 8 positions match TRBD1. Losses at the gene ends were 5 bases for V and 3 bases for J; bases not matched to a gene: 6. This CDR3 comprises 14 residues. Germline V gene data show CDR1 as MDHEN and CDR2 as SYDVKM. The CDR3 is CASSLTGGSYEQYF. CDR3 bases: TGTGCCAGCAGTCTCACAGGGGGAAGCTACGAGCAGTACTTC.

J is TRBJ1-1 and V is TRBV6-1; tentatively, D is TRBD1 (5 bases). V lost 5 bases, J lost 2 bases, and 12 bases lay in between. The germline V gene encodes CDR1 MNHNS and CDR2 SASEGT. The CDR3 contains 14 residues. The CDR3: CASSTGHFNTEAFF. The CDR3 bases are TGTGCCAGCAGTACAGGACACTTCAACACTGAAGCTTTCTTT.

This rearrangement joins TRBV28 to TRBJ2-7; TRBD2 aligns across 8 bases. Germline CDR1 is MDHEN and CDR2 is SYDVKM. CDR3 length: 14 amino acids. Trimming at V came to 6 bases and at J to 4 bases, leaving 8 bases not matched to a gene. Here the CDR3 reads CASRSGRADYEQYF. The CDR3 nucleotides read TGTGCCAGCAGAAGCGGGAGAGCCGATTACGAGCAGTACTTC.